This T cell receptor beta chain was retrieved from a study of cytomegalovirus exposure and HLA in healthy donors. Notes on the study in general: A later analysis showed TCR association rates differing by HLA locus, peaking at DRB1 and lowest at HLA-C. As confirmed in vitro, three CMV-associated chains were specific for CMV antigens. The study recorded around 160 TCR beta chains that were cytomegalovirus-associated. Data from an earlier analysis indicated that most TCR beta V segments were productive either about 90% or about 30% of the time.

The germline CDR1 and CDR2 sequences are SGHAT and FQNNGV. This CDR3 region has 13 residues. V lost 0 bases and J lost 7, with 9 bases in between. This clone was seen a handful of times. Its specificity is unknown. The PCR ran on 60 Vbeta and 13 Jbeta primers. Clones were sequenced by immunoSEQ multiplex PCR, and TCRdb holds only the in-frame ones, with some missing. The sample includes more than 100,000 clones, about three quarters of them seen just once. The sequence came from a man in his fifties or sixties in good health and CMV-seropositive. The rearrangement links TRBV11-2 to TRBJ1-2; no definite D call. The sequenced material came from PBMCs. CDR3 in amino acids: CASSLDGLGGYTF. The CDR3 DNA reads TGTGCCAGCAGCTTAGACGGTCTAGGTGGCTACACCTTC. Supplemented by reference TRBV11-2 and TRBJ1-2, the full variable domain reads EAGVAQSPRYKIIEKRQSVAFWCNPISGHATLYWYQQILGQGPKLLIQFQNNGVVDDSQLPKDRFSAERLKGVDSTLKIQPAKLEDSAVYLCASSLDGLGGYTFGSGTRLTVV.